This TCR beta chain was observed in a study of blood T cell repertoires in COVID-19. Study overall: The study drew acute and convalescent COVID-19 samples from the United States, Italy and Spain. The analysed material was cDNA or gDNA that came from T cells, B-cell-depleted T cells, or PBMCs.

Authors' analysis steps: From reference gene primer amplification, estimates of nucleated cell counts were derived. Measured with immunoSEQ multiplex PCR; TCRdb has only the in-frame clones, and not every one. From that table come the V and J calls and clone size; the DNA was used to work out D and trimming. The data show 300,000 or so clones, 85% to 90% seen once. The CDR3 has 20 amino acids. V lost 1 base and J lost 5; bases outside the gene matches: 16. Per germline, CDR1 SGHVS and CDR2 FQNEAQ. This rearrangement joins TRBV7-8 to TRBJ1-4; 10 bases fit TRBD1. The sequence derives from a woman aged 40 to 55 with acute or convalescent COVID-19. Sequenced material: peripheral blood. The chain's CDR3 is CASSLERVRDRGGKNEKLFF. CDR3 nucleotides: TGTGCCAGCAGCTTAGAACGGGTGCGGGACAGGGGAGGCAAAAATGAAAAACTGTTTTTT.